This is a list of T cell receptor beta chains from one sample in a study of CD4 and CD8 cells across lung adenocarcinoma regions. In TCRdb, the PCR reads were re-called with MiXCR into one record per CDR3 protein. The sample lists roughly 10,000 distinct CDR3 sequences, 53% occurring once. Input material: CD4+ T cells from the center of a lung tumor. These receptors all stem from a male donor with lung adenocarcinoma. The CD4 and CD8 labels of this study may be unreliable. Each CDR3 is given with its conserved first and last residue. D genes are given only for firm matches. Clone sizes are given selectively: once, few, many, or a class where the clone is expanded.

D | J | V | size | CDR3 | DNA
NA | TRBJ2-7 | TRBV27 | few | CASSSTGAAYEQYF | TGTGCCAGCAGTTCCACGGGGGCTGCCTACGAGCAGTACTTC
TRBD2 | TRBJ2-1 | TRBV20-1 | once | CSARGTSGNVISHEQFF | TGCAGTGCTAGGGGGACTAGCGGAAACGTCATCAGTCATGAGCAGTTCTTC
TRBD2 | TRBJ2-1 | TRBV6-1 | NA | CASSVSGTSGYEQFF | TGTGCCAGCAGTGTTTCTGGGACTAGCGGCTACGAGCAGTTCTTC
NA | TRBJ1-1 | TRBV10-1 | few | CASSTAGGNRAFF | TGCGCCAGCAGCACTGCGGGGGGGAATAGAGCTTTCTTT
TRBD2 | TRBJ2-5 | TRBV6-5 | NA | CASSSTGGAGGRGQETQYF | TGTGCCAGCAGTTCCACCGGGGGGGCCGGGGGGCGAGGCCAAGAGACCCAGTATTTC
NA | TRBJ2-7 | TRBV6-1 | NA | CASRPQGYDEQYF | TGTGCCAGCAGACCCCAGGGATACGACGAGCAGTACTTC
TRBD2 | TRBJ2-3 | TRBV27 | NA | CASRSVGLARAKETQYF | TGTGCCAGCAGATCCGTAGGACTAGCGCGGGCGAAAGAGACGCAGTATTTC
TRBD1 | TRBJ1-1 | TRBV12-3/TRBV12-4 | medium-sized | CASSRPGQGTTEAFF | TGTGCCAGCAGTCGTCCGGGACAGGGGACGACTGAAGCTTTCTTT
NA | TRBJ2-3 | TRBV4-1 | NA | CARGQDLRGPETQYF | TGCGCCAGGGGCCAAGATCTGCGGGGCCCAGAGACGCAGTACTTT
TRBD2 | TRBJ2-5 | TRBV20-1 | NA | CSAKPGLALTEQYF | TGCAGTGCTAAGCCGGGACTAGCGTTAACTGAGCAGTACTTC
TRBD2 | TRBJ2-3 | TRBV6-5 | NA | CASSSSRLAGRRGKNIQYF | TGTGCCAGCAGTTCCAGCCGCCTAGCGGGGCGGCGAGGCAAAAACATTCAGTATTTT
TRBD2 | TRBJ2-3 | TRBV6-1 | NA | CASRNSGGVDTQYF | TGTGCCAGCAGGAATAGCGGGGGGGTGGATACGCAGTATTTT
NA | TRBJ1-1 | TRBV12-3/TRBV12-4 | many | CASSPQGRTTEAFF | TGTGCCAGCTCTCCCCAGGGGAGGACCACTGAAGCTTTCTTT
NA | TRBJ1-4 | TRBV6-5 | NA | CASSFSPGIGEKLFF | TGTGCCAGCAGTTTCTCTCCAGGGATAGGTGAAAAACTGTTTTTT
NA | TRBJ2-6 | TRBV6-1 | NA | CASQSGAYVQTF | TGTGCCAGCCAGTCTGGCGCCTACGTCCAGACTTTC
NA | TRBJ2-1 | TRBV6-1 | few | CASSQGIGYEQFF | TGTGCCAGCAGTCAGGGAATCGGATATGAGCAGTTCTTC
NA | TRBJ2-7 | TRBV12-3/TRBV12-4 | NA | CASSLGQQEAQYF | TGTGCCAGCAGTTTAGGACAGCAAGAGGCGCAGTACTTC
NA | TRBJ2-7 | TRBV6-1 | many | CASSEAGWLSSEYNEQYF | TGTGCCAGCAGTGAAGCGGGGTGGCTCTCTAGCGAGTACAATGAGCAGTACTTC
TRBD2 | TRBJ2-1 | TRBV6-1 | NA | CASSPLSGTSSYNEQFF | TGTGCCAGCAGTCCTCTCTCCGGGACTAGCTCCTACAATGAGCAGTTCTTC
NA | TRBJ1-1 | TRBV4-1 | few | CASSQAGMNTEAFF | TGCGCCAGCAGCCAAGCAGGCATGAACACTGAAGCTTTCTTT
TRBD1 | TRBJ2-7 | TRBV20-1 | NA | CSARTGNYEQYF | TGCAGTGCTCGGACAGGGAATTACGAGCAGTACTTC
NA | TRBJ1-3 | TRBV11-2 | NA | CASSIDRNTIYF | TGTGCCAGCAGCATAGACCGAAACACCATATATTTT
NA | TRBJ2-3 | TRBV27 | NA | CASRGTRRPETQYF | TGTGCCAGCCGTGGGACCCGCCGCCCAGAGACGCAGTATTTT
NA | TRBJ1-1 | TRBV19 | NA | CASSIVHFPGREAFF | TGTGCCAGTAGTATAGTCCATTTTCCCGGCAGGGAAGCTTTCTTT